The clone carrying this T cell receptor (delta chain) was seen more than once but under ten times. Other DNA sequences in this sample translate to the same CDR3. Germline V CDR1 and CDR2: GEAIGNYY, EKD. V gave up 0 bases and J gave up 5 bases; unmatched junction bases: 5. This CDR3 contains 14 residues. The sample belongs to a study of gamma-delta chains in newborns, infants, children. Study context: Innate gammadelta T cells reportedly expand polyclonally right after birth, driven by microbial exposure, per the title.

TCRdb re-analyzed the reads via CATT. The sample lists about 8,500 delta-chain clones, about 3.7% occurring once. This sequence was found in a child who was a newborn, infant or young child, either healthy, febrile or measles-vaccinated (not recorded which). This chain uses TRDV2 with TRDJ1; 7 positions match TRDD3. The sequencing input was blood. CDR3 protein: CACDTWGRSDKLIF. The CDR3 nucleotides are TGTGCCTGTGACACCTGGGGGAGATCAGATAAACTCATCTTT.